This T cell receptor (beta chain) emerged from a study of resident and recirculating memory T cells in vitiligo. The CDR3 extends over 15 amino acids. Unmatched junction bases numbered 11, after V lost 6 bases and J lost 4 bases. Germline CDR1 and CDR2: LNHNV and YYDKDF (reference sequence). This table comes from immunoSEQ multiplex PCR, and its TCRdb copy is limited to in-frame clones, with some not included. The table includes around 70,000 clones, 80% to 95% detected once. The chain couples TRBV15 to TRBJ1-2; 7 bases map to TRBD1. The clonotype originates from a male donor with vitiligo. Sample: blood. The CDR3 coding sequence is TGTGCCACCAGAACGGAACCAGGGGGTACCTATGGCTACACCTTC. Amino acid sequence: CATRTEPGGTYGYTF.